Below are 25 T cell receptor beta chains sequenced from a single sample in a study of T cells after yellow fever vaccination. One entry per CDR3 protein results from TCRdb running MiXCR on the 5' RACE reads. The sample carries 230,000 or so distinct CDR3 sequences, 3.6% recorded once. The sequencing used PBMCs, collected 15 days after the yellow fever booster vaccination. These receptors were obtained from a young man who received the YFV17D yellow fever vaccine.

This clonotype occurred many times. The chain joins TRBV27 to TRBJ2-3; the match to TRBD2 covers 7 bases. Trimming removed 7 bases from V and 6 bases from J; junction bases left unmatched: 13. Germline V gene lookup returns CDR1 MNHEY and CDR2 SMNVEV (reference sequence). The CDR3 covers 15 residues. The CDR3 bases are TGTGCCAGCACCCTTACGGGGGGTTACAGGGATACGCAGTATTTT. It is translated as CASTLTGGYRDTQYF.

On this clonotype itself: A read error may be the cause here, since a much bigger clone is one base away. No conserved phenylalanine or tryptophan is present at the end of the CDR3, so a read error is the likely explanation. The CDR3 loop reads CATGQGLYEQYI. The CDR3 DNA reads TGTGCCACCGGACAGGGGCTCTACGAGCAGTACATC. V is TRBV10-3 and J is TRBJ2-7; TRBD1 matches 9 bases. Germline CDR1 ENHRY, CDR2 SYGVKD. The length of the CDR3 is 12 residues. V gave up 10 bases and J gave up 3 bases; unmatched junction bases: 4.

This clonotype was counted many times. CDR3: CASSGRTGGQNEKLFF. The CDR3 region has the DNA TGTGCCAGCAGCGGCAGAACAGGGGGGCAGAATGAAAAACTGTTTTTT. This sequence joins TRBV7-2 and TRBJ1-4; TRBD1 matches 8 bases. CDR1 and CDR2 from the germline V gene are SGHTA and FQGNSA. The CDR3 loop spans 16 amino acids. V lost 5 bases to trimming and J lost 5 bases; unmatched junction nucleotides: 10.

As concerns this clonotype: It may be a read error: a sequence one base away is much more abundant. The chain recombines TRBV6-2 or TRBV6-3 with TRBJ2-7; D remains unclear. Trimming removed 4 bases from V and 3 bases from J, with 4 bases in between. Germline V gene data show CDR1 as MNHEY and CDR2 as SVGEGT. This CDR3 has 11 residues. The DNA of the CDR3 is TGTGCCAGCAGTTCTTTCTACGAGCAGTACGTC. It encodes CASSSFYEQYV.

The chain joins TRBV27 to TRBJ2-5; D gene uncertain. The CDR3 totals 14 residues. V lost 6 bases and J lost 0, with 11 bases in between. From germline, CDR1 is MNHEY and CDR2 SMNVEV (reference sequence). DNA of the CDR3: TGTGCCAGCAGCCAAAGGACGTACCAAGAGACCCAGTACTTC. This sequence encodes CASSQRTYQETQYF.

In its sample, this clonotype was seen many times. CDR3 sequence: CASNGAGYGYTF. CDR3 bases: TGTGCCAGCAACGGCGCGGGGTATGGCTACACCTTC. This rearrangement joins TRBV12-3 or TRBV12-4 to TRBJ1-2; D unclear. This CDR3 comprises 12 residues. V lost 7 bases and J 5 bases, leaving 11 bases between the germline ends.

This clonotype was counted many times. This chain uses TRBV6-5 with TRBJ2-2, with 8 bases matching TRBD1. Germline CDR1 reads MNHEY; CDR2 reads SVGAGI. The CDR3 contains 15 residues. With 7 bases clipped from V and 1 base from J, the junction kept 5 bases outside the gene matches. CDR3 region: CASTGQGGNTGELFF. Here the CDR3 DNA reads TGTGCCAGCACCGGACAGGGAGGGAACACCGGGGAGCTGTTTTTT.

CDR3 bases: TGTGCCAGCAGCTTGGAGGGGGCGGGATTATGGGAGCAGTTCTTC. This codes for CASSLEGAGLWEQFF. J is TRBJ2-1 and V is TRBV11-2; possibly TRBD1 for D (7 bases). With 3 bases removed from V and 10 bases from J, the gap between germline ends came to 19 bases. The CDR3 length is 15 residues. Germline lookup yields CDR1 SGHAT and CDR2 FQNNGV.

This clonotype was counted many times. CDR3 in DNA: TGTGCCAGCAGCTCCACTATCATCTCCTACAATGAGCAGTTCTTC. This translates into CASSSTIISYNEQFF. This chain connects TRBV7-2 to TRBJ2-1; D gene unclear. V dropped 4 bases and J dropped 0 bases, with 10 bases sitting between them. The CDR3 has 15 residues. Germline lookup yields CDR1 SGHTA and CDR2 FQGNSA.

Many counts were recorded for this clonotype. The V gene is TRBV7-9, the J gene TRBJ1-2; weak D call: TRBD1 (6 bases). The germline V and J ends were trimmed by 5 bases and 5 bases, with 9 bases remaining between them. CDR3 length: 12 residues. From germline, CDR1 is SEHNR and CDR2 FQNEAQ (reference sequence). For the CDR3, the DNA is TGTGCCAGCAGCCGGACAGCTTATGGCTACACCTTC. Translating gives CASSRTAYGYTF.

This clonotype was recorded many times. V usage is TRBV7-3 and J usage is TRBJ2-2; 9 nucleotides align to TRBD1. V lost 5 bases, J lost 5 bases, and 6 bases stayed unmatched. The CDR3 is 15 residues long. Germline CDR1 SGHTA, CDR2 FQGTGA. Here the CDR3 reads CASSRTGEETGELFF. CDR3 DNA sequence: TGTGCCAGCAGCCGGACAGGGGAAGAAACCGGGGAGCTGTTTTTT.

This clonotype was observed at least ten times. The chain combines TRBV7-8 with TRBJ2-1; possible D gene TRBD1, 5 bases. Germline V gene sequence: CDR1 SGHVS, CDR2 FQNEAQ. This CDR3 has 17 amino acids. The germline V and J ends were trimmed by 1 base and 0 bases, with 13 bases remaining between them. The CDR3 nucleotides are TGTGCCAGCAGCTTAGAAGGGGCCTCTAGCTCCTACAATGAGCAGTTCTTC. This gives the protein CASSLEGASSSYNEQFF.

This clonotype was detected ten times or more. A much larger clone differs from this one at a single base, so this may be a read error. This CDR3 reads CSVPRLSYNEQFF. Written as DNA, the CDR3 is TGCAGTGTACCACGTCTCTCCTACAATGAGCAGTTCTTC. The chain joins TRBV20-1 to TRBJ2-1; D is ambiguous. The germline CDR1 and CDR2 sequences are DFQATT and SNEGSKA (reference sequence). V lost 7 bases, J lost 0 bases, and 10 bases lay in between. This CDR3 has 13 residues.

At least ten counts were recorded for this clonotype. CDR3 coding DNA: TGCAGTGCCGCGGGGACAGGGGCAGGACGGACTGAAGCTTTCTTT. It translates to CSAAGTGAGRTEAFF. The chain couples TRBV20-1 to TRBJ1-1; the match to TRBD1 covers 10 bases. The CDR3 loop spans 15 amino acids. The V segment lost 6 bases and the J segment 5 bases; nucleotides outside the gene matches: 12. The V gene's germline CDR1 is DFQATT and CDR2 SNEGSKA (reference sequence).

Ten or more counts support this clonotype. CDR3 in amino acids: CASRGQEYEAFF. The CDR3 DNA sequence: TGTGCCAGCAGGGGACAGGAATATGAAGCTTTCTTT. The rearrangement uses TRBV12-3 or TRBV12-4 and TRBJ1-1; TRBD1 aligns across 8 bases. J lost 7 bases, V lost 6 bases, and 4 bases had no gene match. This CDR3 is built from 12 residues.

The rearrangement joins TRBV5-1 to TRBJ2-5; 12 nucleotides line up with TRBD2. V dropped 0 bases and J dropped 2; count of bases not matched to a gene: 8. CDR1 and CDR2 (germline): SGHRS, YFSETQ. The CDR3 spans 18 residues. The CDR3 loop reads CASSLAGLAGGKQETQYF. CDR3 nucleotide sequence: TGCGCCAGCAGCTTGGCCGGTCTAGCGGGGGGGAAACAAGAGACCCAGTACTTC.

The sample holds many counts of this clonotype. This chain uses TRBV4-1 with TRBJ2-5; the match to TRBD2 covers 14 bases. The germline CDR1 and CDR2 sequences are MGHRA and YSYEKL. The CDR3 consists of 19 residues. J lost 5 bases, V lost 1 base, and 12 bases had no gene match. DNA of the CDR3: TGCGCCAGCAGCCAAGGATGGGGACTAGCGGGGGCCCCCGGGGAGACCCAGTACTTC. Translated: CASSQGWGLAGAPGETQYF.

This clonotype has a count of ten or more. CDR3 residues: CASSDRTGRETQYF. The CDR3 DNA reads TGTGCCAGCAGCGACCGGACAGGTAGAGAGACCCAGTACTTC. This rearrangement joins TRBV7-8 to TRBJ2-5, with 7 bases identical to TRBD1. CDR3 size: 14 residues. The J segment lost 4 bases and the V segment lost 5 bases, leaving 7 bases of the junction unmatched. Germline V gene data show CDR1 as SGHVS and CDR2 as FQNEAQ.

This clonotype has ten or more counts. The chain joins TRBV6-2 or TRBV6-3 to TRBJ2-7; D remains ambiguous. Trimming pared 6 bases from V and 3 bases from J, leaving 12 bases between. The germline V gene has CDR1 MNHEY and CDR2 SVGEGT. The CDR3 runs 13 residues. Here the CDR3 reads CASRPIGRYEQYV. CDR3 sequence (DNA): TGTGCCAGCAGACCTATTGGACGCTACGAGCAGTACGTC.

The sample holds many counts of this clonotype. The V gene is TRBV7-2, the J gene TRBJ2-5, with 8 bases identical to TRBD1. Losses at the gene ends were 5 bases for V and 4 bases for J; bases not matched to a gene: 6. Per the germline V gene, CDR1 is SGHTA and CDR2 is FQGNSA. The CDR3 extends over 14 amino acids. The CDR3 bases are TGTGCCAGCAGCCCAGACAGGGGTGGAGAGACCCAGTACTTC. This translates into CASSPDRGGETQYF.

This clonotype was counted at least ten times. The CDR3 loop is CASSTQTATTQYF. The CDR3 DNA follows: TGTGCCAGTAGTACCCAGACAGCAACGACCCAGTACTTC. The rearrangement links TRBV19 to TRBJ2-5; the D gene is possibly TRBD1 (5 bases). Germline CDR1 LNHDA, CDR2 SQIVND (reference sequence). This CDR3 spans 13 amino acids. V lost 4 bases to trimming and J lost 7 bases, with 13 bases between them.

About this clonotype itself: This may be a read error, as it is one base from a much larger clone. No conserved phenylalanine or tryptophan ends this CDR3, so it is likely a read error. The DNA is left out, because the CDR3 cannot be placed on it with certainty; the CDR3 is given as TCRdb lists it. The chain combines TRBV7-2 with TRBJ1-1. Both ends counted, the CDR3 spans 11 residues. Germline V gives CDR1 SGHTA, CDR2 FQGNSA. The CDR3 protein is CASSLGYAVIY.

This clonotype was seen repeatedly, ten times or more. The chain combines TRBV24-1 with TRBJ2-5; D assignment may be TRBD1 or TRBD2 (6 bases each). Trimming removed 1 base from V and 1 base from J, with 12 bases in between. Per the germline V gene, CDR1 is KGHDR and CDR2 is SFDVKD. This CDR3 spans 16 amino acids. The CDR3 sequence: CATSDFPGAFQETQYF. The CDR3 bases are TGTGCCACCAGTGATTTCCCGGGGGCCTTCCAAGAGACCCAGTACTTC.

This clonotype has ten or more counts. This chain joins TRBV4-3 and TRBJ1-6, with D unclear. This CDR3 spans 15 amino acids. CDR1 and CDR2 (germline): LGHNA, YSLEER. Trimming took 1 base from V and 7 from J, leaving 11 bases between them. The CDR3 DNA reads TGCGCCAGCAGCCAAGGAACGCCGCCGAATTCACCCCTCCACTTT. Its translation: CASSQGTPPNSPLHF.

This clonotype was seen repeatedly, ten times or more. The chain employs TRBV11-1 and TRBJ2-3, with 11 bases matching TRBD2. Germline V gives CDR1 SGHAT, CDR2 FQDESV (reference sequence). The CDR3 has 16 amino acids. Unmatched junction bases numbered 9, after V lost 5 bases and J lost 5 bases. The CDR3 DNA sequence: TGTGCCAGCAGCCTATCCCTAGCGGGGGGCCAAGATACGCAGTATTTT. This codes for CASSLSLAGGQDTQYF.